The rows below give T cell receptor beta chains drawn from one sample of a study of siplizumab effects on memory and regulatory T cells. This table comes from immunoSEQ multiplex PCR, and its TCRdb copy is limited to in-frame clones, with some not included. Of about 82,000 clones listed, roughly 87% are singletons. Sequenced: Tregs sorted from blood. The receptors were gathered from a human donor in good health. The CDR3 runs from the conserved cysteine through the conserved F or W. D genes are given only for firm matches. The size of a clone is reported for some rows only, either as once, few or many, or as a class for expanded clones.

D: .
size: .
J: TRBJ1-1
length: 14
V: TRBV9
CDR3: CASSVGNSNTEAFF
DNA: TGTGCCAGCAGCGTAGGTAACTCGAACACTGAAGCTTTCTTT

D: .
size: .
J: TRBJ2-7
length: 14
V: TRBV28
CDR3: CASSPLTETYEQYF
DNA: TGTGCCAGCAGTCCTTTGACAGAGACCTACGAGCAGTACTTC

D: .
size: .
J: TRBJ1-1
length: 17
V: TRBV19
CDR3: CASSILYHGPWRTEAFF
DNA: TGTGCCAGTAGTATCCTTTATCATGGGCCCTGGAGAACTGAAGCTTTCTTT

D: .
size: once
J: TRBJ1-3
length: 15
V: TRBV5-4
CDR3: CASSQGTLSGNTIYF
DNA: TGTGCCAGCAGCCAAGGGACACTCTCTGGAAACACCATATATTTT

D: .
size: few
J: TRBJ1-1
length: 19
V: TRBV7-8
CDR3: CASSSSGGREASVNTEAFF
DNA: TGTGCCAGCAGCTCCTCGGGGGGGAGGGAGGCTTCGGTGAACACTGAAGCTTTCTTT

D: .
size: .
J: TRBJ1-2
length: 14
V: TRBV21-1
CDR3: CASSLDAGGYGYTF
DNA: TGTGCCAGCAGCCTTGACGCGGGGGGCTATGGCTACACCTTC

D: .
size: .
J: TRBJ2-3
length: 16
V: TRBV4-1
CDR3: CASSQLGNLLSDTQYF
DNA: TGCGCCAGCAGCCAACTCGGGAATTTGTTATCAGATACGCAGTATTTT

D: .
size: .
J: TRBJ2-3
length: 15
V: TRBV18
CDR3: CASSPLGRSTDTQYF
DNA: TGTGCCAGCTCACCGCTCGGACGGAGCACAGATACGCAGTATTTT

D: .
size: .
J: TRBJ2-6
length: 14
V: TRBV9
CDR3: CASAKVGGANVLTF
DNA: TGTGCCAGCGCGAAAGTAGGTGGGGCCAACGTCCTGACTTTC

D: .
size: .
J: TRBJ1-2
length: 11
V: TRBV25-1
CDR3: CASEIWGGYTF
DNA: TGTGCCAGCGAAATATGGGGGGGCTACACCTTC

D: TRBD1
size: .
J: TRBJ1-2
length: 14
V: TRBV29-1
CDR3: CSAASRTGNYGYTF
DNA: TGCAGCGCCGCATCTAGGACAGGGAACTATGGCTACACCTTC

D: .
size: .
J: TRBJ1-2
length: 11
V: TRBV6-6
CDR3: CASSWDYGYTF
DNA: TGTGCCAGCAGCTGGGACTATGGCTACACCTTC

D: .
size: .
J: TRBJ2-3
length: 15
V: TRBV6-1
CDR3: CASTGSQPSTDTQYF
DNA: TGTGCCAGCACGGGGAGTCAGCCTAGCACAGATACGCAGTATTTT

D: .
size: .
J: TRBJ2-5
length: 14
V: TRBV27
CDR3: CASSSGFNQETQYF
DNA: TGTGCCAGCAGTTCCGGTTTTAACCAGGAGACCCAGTACTTC

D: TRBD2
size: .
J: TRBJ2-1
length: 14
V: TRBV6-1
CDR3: CASSLRGAYNEQFF
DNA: TGTGCCAGCAGTTTGCGGGGGGCCTACAATGAGCAGTTCTTC

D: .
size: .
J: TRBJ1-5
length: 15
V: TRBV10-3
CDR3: CAISESGIQGQPQHF
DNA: TGTGCCATCAGTGAGTCAGGGATCCAGGGGCAGCCCCAGCATTTT

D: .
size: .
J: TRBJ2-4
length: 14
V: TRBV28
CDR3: CASSSRGLQNIQYF
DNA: TGTGCCAGCAGTTCGAGGGGACTCCAAAACATTCAGTACTTC

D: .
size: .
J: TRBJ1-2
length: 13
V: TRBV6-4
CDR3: CASSVPPGYGYTF
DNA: TGTGCCAGCAGTGTTCCCCCGGGCTATGGCTACACCTTC

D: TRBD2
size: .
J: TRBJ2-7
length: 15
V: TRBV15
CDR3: CATSPGTSDFNEQYF
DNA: TGTGCCACCAGCCCAGGGACTAGCGATTTCAACGAGCAGTACTTC

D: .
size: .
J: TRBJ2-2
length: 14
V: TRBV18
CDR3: CASSPYGFVGELFF
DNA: TGTGCCAGCTCACCATATGGGTTCGTCGGGGAGCTGTTTTTT

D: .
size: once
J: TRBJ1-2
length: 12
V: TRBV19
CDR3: CASSIANYGYTF
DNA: TGTGCCAGTAGTATCGCCAACTATGGCTACACCTTC

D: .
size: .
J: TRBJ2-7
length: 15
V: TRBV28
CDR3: CASSLKFSGSYEQYF
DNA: TGTGCCAGCAGTTTAAAGTTTAGCGGCTCCTACGAGCAGTACTTC

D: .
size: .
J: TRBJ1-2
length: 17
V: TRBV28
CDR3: CASSLFTPREGDYGYTF
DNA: TGTGCCAGCAGTTTATTTACCCCAAGGGAGGGGGACTATGGCTACACCTTC

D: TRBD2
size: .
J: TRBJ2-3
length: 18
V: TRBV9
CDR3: CASSATSGGAGGTVTQYF
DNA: TGTGCCAGCAGCGCAACTAGCGGGGGGGCCGGAGGTACTGTTACGCAGTATTTT

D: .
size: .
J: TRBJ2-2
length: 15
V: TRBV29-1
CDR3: CSVGAGRQGTGELFF
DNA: TGCAGCGTTGGAGCGGGACGGCAGGGGACCGGGGAGCTGTTTTTT

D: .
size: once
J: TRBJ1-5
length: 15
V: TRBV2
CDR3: CASTPGGSVGQPQHF
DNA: TGTGCCAGCACCCCCGGGGGCAGTGTGGGACAGCCCCAGCATTTT

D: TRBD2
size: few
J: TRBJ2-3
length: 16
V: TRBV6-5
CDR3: CASSYGRGVSTDTQYF
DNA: TGTGCCAGCAGTTACGGGCGGGGGGTTAGCACAGATACGCAGTATTTT

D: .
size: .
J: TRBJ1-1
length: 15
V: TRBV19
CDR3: CASSRAGNVNTEAFF
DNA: TGTGCCAGTAGTAGGGCAGGGAACGTGAACACTGAAGCTTTCTTT

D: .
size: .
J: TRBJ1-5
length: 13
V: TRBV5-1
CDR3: CASSLGADQPQHF
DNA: TGCGCCAGCAGCTTGGGAGCCGATCAGCCCCAGCATTTT

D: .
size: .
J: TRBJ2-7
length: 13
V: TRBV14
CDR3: CASSRWEDGEQYF
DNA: TGTGCCAGCAGCCGGTGGGAGGACGGCGAGCAGTACTTC

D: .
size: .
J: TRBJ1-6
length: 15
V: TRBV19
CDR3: CASRRGTVYNSPLHF
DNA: TGTGCCAGTAGGAGAGGGACGGTGTATAATTCACCCCTCCACTTT

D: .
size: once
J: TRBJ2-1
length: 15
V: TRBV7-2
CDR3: CASSLRGVTYNEQFF
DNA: TGTGCCAGCAGCTTACGAGGAGTCACCTACAATGAGCAGTTCTTC

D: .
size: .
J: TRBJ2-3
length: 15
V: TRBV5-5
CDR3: CASSSGFGPTDTQYF
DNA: TGTGCCAGCAGCTCCGGATTTGGACCCACAGATACGCAGTATTTT

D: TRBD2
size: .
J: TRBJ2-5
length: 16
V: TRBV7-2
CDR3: CASSLVGLAGGETQYF
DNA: TGTGCCAGCAGCTTAGTAGGGCTAGCGGGGGGGGAGACCCAGTACTTC

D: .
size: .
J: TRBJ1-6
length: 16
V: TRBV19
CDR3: CASSRIWGREDSPLHF
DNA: TGTGCCAGTAGTAGAATATGGGGAAGAGAAGACTCACCCCTCCACTTT

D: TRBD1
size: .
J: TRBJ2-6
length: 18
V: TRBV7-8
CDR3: CASSLQGALSSGANVLTF
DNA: TGTGCCAGCAGCTTACAGGGGGCCCTAAGCTCTGGGGCCAACGTCCTGACTTTC

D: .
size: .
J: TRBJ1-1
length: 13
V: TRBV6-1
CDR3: CASTQWEIVKAFF
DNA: TGTGCCAGCACCCAATGGGAGATTGTGAAAGCTTTCTTT

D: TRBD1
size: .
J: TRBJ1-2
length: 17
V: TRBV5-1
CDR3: CASSFQPPGQGGNGYTF
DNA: TGCGCCAGCAGTTTCCAACCCCCGGGACAGGGAGGGAATGGCTACACCTTC

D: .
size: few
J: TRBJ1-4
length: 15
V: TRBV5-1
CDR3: CASSPVTGAGEKLFF
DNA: TGCGCCAGCAGCCCGGTGACGGGGGCGGGGGAAAAACTGTTTTTT

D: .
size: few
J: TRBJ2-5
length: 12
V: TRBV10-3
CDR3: CAIGGRQETQYF
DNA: TGTGCCATCGGCGGGCGGCAAGAGACCCAGTACTTC

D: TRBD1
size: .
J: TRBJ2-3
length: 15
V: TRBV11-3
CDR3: CASSSGQTSTDTQYF
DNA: TGTGCCAGCAGCTCGGGACAGACTAGCACAGATACGCAGTATTTT

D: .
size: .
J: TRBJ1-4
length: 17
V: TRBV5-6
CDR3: CASSLNPGAATNEKLFF
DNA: TGTGCCAGCAGCTTGAATCCGGGCGCTGCCACTAATGAAAAACTGTTTTTT

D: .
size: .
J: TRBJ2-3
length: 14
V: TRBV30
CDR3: CAWRRPGSTDTQYF
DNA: TGTGCCTGGCGTCGACCTGGCAGCACAGATACGCAGTATTTT

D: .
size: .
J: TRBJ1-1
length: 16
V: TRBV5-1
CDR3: CASSLNRGARSTEAFF
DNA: TGCGCCAGCAGCTTGAATCGGGGGGCGAGGAGCACTGAAGCTTTCTTT

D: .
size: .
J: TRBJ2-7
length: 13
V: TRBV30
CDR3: CASGRPSSYEQYF
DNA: TGTGCCTCGGGACGTCCCAGCTCCTACGAGCAGTACTTC

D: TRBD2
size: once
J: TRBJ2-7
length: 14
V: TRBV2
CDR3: CASRTGTSSYEQYF
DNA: TGTGCCAGCAGAACCGGGACTAGTTCCTACGAGCAGTACTTC

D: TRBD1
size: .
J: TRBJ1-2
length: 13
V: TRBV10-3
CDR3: CAIRGQGFYGYTF
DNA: TGTGCCATCAGGGGACAGGGGTTCTATGGCTACACCTTC

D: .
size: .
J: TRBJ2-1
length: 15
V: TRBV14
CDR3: CASSQAAGSYNEQFF
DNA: TGTGCCAGCAGCCAAGCGGCGGGCTCCTACAATGAGCAGTTCTTC

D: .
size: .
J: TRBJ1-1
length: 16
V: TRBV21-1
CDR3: CASSKVGSGERVEAFF
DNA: TGTGCCAGCAGCAAAGTAGGTTCCGGGGAACGGGTTGAAGCTTTCTTT

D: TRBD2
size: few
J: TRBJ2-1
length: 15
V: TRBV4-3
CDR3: CASSQLAGGTNEQFF
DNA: TGCGCCAGCAGCCAACTAGCGGGGGGCACAAATGAGCAGTTCTTC

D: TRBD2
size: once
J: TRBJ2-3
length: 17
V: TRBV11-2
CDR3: CASRRRAELAGTDTQYF
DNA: TGTGCCAGCCGAAGACGGGCGGAGCTAGCGGGGACAGATACGCAGTATTTT

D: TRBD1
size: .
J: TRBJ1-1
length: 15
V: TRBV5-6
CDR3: CASSRGTGENTEAFF
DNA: TGTGCCAGCAGCCGCGGCACAGGGGAGAACACTGAAGCTTTCTTT

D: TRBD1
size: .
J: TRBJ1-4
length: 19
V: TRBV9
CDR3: CASSSFPGQGLATNEKLFF
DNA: TGTGCCAGCAGCTCCTTTCCGGGACAGGGACTTGCAACTAATGAAAAACTGTTTTTT

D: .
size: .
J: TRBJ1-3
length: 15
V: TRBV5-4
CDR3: CASSPSTASGNTIYF
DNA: TGTGCCAGCAGCCCGTCGACAGCCTCTGGAAACACCATATATTTT

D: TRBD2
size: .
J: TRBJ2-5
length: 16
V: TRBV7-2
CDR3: CASSPRTSGGQETQYF
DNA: TGTGCCAGCAGCCCCAGGACTAGCGGGGGGCAAGAGACCCAGTACTTC